These 31 T cell receptor beta chains originate from one sample sequenced in a study of OX40 agonist ivuxolimab in advanced cancers. Measured with immunoSEQ multiplex PCR; TCRdb has only the in-frame clones, and not every one. The repertoire consists of about 67,000 clones, with about 88% occurring once and the leading ten covering 2% to 2.5%. The sample was CD4+ or CD8+ T cells sorted from blood, taken in a trial of the OX40 agonist ivuxolimab. The receptors come from an adult with an advanced solid tumor such as melanoma, head and neck, liver or kidney cancer.

This chain uses TRBV28 with TRBJ2-5; 10 bases map to TRBD2. The germline gives CDR1 MDHEN, CDR2 SYDVKM. With 6 bases clipped from V and 5 bases from J, the junction kept 15 bases outside the gene matches. CDR3 length: 17 amino acids. The DNA for the CDR3 is TGTGCCAGCAGCCCTTACGGTTCAAGCGGGAGGGTGGAGACCCAGTACTTC. This encodes CASSPYGSSGRVETQYF. Full variable domain (rest looked up from reference TRBV28 and TRBJ2-5): DVKVTQSSRYLVKRTGEKVFLECVQDMDHENMFWYRQDPGLGLRLIYFSYDVKMKEKGDIPEGYSVSREKKERFSLILESASTNQTSMYLCASSPYGSSGRVETQYFGPGTRLLVL.

The rearrangement links TRBV4-3 to TRBJ1-4; 7 nucleotides align to TRBD1. CDR1 is LGHNA, CDR2 YSLEER, per germline. V was clipped by 3 bases and J by 4 bases; unmatched bases: 5. The CDR3 contains 15 residues. The CDR3 protein is CASSQGQRNNEKLFF. CDR3 DNA: TGCGCCAGCAGCCAGGGACAGAGAAATAATGAAAAACTGTTTTTT.

This clone was recorded only once. This chain joins TRBV7-3 and TRBJ2-5, with TRBD2 matching 9 bases. Trimming at V came to 5 bases and at J to 4 bases, leaving 8 bases not matched to a gene. Germline CDR1 SGHTA, CDR2 FQGTGA. CDR3 length: 15 residues. CDR3 region: CASSPGAGGAETQYF. For the CDR3, the DNA is TGTGCCAGCAGCCCAGGGGCGGGAGGGGCAGAGACCCAGTACTTC.

Of note for this clone: This same CDR3 is encoded by further DNA sequences in the sample. This chain links TRBV5-1 with TRBJ2-7; TRBD1 or TRBD2 may be the D gene (6 bases each). This CDR3 spans 14 amino acids. Trimming took off 1 base at V and 3 bases at J, with 11 bases between the two ends. The V gene's germline CDR1 is SGHRS and CDR2 YFSETQ. CDR3: CASSLLGGVYEQYF. CDR3 nucleotides: TGCGCCAGCAGCTTGTTGGGGGGCGTCTACGAGCAGTACTTC.

The chain joins TRBV5-1 to TRBJ2-1; possibly TRBD2 for D (6 bases). V gave up 0 bases and J gave up 4 bases, with 14 bases separating them. The length of the CDR3 is 16 residues. Germline CDR1 SGHRS, CDR2 YFSETQ. The CDR3 DNA reads as TGCGCCAGCAGCTTGGACGGGACTCTCAAATACAATGAGCAGTTCTTC. Protein: CASSLDGTLKYNEQFF.

V is TRBV4-1 and J is TRBJ2-2; 7 bases agree with TRBD2. The CDR3 has 19 residues. J lost 5 bases, V lost 0 bases, and 15 bases had no gene match. Germline CDR1 reads MGHRA; CDR2 reads YSYEKL. Here the CDR3 reads CASSQEELAVLRYTGELFF. The CDR3 DNA reads TGCGCCAGCAGCCAAGAGGAGCTAGCGGTCCTAAGGTATACCGGGGAGCTGTTTTTT.

The chain couples TRBV7-9 to TRBJ1-1; no reliable D call. Trimming removed 2 bases from V and 5 bases from J, with 15 bases in between. Looked up from germline, CDR1 is SEHNR and CDR2 is FQNEAQ (reference sequence). The CDR3 loop spans 15 amino acids. DNA for the CDR3: TGTGCCAGCAGCTTATCTCTCGGGTTTGGTACTGAAGCTTTCTTT. It is translated as CASSLSLGFGTEAFF.

The chain carries TRBV5-4 and TRBJ2-1, with TRBD1 identical over 10 bases. Germline V gene data show CDR1 as SGHNT and CDR2 as YYREEE (reference sequence). After removal of 4 bases from V and 1 base from J, the junction contained 2 bases not matched to a gene. The CDR3 runs to 15 residues. CDR3 loop: CASSPGQGSYNEQFF. DNA for the CDR3: TGTGCCAGCAGCCCGGGACAGGGGTCCTACAATGAGCAGTTCTTC.

The CDR3 here is CASSPGDTTHNSPLHF. The CDR3 nucleotides are TGTGCCAGCAGCCCTGGGGACACGACGCATAATTCACCCCTCCACTTT. The chain employs TRBV9 and TRBJ1-6; D perhaps matches TRBD1 (6 bases). The V end was cut by 4 bases, the J end by 5 bases, with 16 bases between. The CDR3 has 16 residues. Per the germline V gene, CDR1 is SGDLS and CDR2 is YYNGEE. Complete variable domain (other parts from reference TRBV9 and TRBJ1-6): DSGVTQTPKHLITATGQRVTLRCSPRSGDLSVYWYQQSLDQGLQFLIQYYNGEERAKGNILERFSAQQFPDLHSELNLSSLELGDSALYFCASSPGDTTHNSPLHFGNGTRLTVT.

The chain recombines TRBV5-6 with TRBJ2-2; no clear D. Trimming left V 7 bases short and J 8 bases short, with 15 bases between. The CDR3 covers 13 residues. Germline V gives CDR1 SGHDT, CDR2 YYEEEE. CDR3 sequence reads: CASRARISGELFF. Here the CDR3 DNA reads TGTGCCAGCCGGGCCCGAATCTCAGGGGAGCTGTTTTTT. Full variable domain (remainder filled in from reference TRBV5-6 and TRBJ2-2): DAGVTQSPTHLIKTRGQQVTLRCSPKSGHDTVSWYQQALGQGPQFIFQYYEEEERQRGNFPDRFSGHQFPNYSSELNVNALLLGDSALYLCASRARISGELFFGEGSRLTVL.

This chain uses TRBV4-1 with TRBJ1-2; TRBD1 agrees at 10 bases. Per germline, CDR1 MGHRA and CDR2 YSYEKL. The CDR3 contains 18 residues. With V trimmed by 1 base and J by 8 bases, 16 bases remained unmatched. The CDR3 region is CASSQVSLPGTGDRGYTF. The CDR3 DNA follows: TGCGCCAGCAGCCAAGTGAGTCTTCCAGGGACAGGGGATCGGGGCTACACCTTC.

This chain links TRBV5-6 with TRBJ2-1; perhaps TRBD2 as D (7 bases). The CDR3 is made up of 14 amino acids. Trimming pared 3 bases from V and 2 bases from J, leaving 9 bases between. The germline V gene has CDR1 SGHDT and CDR2 YYEEEE. CDR3 nucleotide sequence: TGTGCCAGCAGCTGGGAGGGGGCCTACAATGAGCAGTTCTTC. Residues: CASSWEGAYNEQFF.

This clone showed up just a few times. This chain uses TRBV7-2 with TRBJ2-2; TRBD2 aligns across 7 bases. In germline, CDR1 is SGHTA, CDR2 FQGNSA. Trimming at V came to 4 bases and at J to 2 bases, leaving 7 bases not matched to a gene. This CDR3 has 16 amino acids. CDR3 loop: CASSSRERGNTGELFF. The CDR3 DNA reads TGTGCCAGCAGCTCTCGGGAGCGGGGAAACACCGGGGAGCTGTTTTTT.

The CDR3 coding sequence is TGCGCCAGCAGCTTACAGGGGAGCGGCTCCTACAATGAGCAGTTCTTC. This encodes CASSLQGSGSYNEQFF. This rearrangement joins TRBV5-1 to TRBJ2-1, with 7 nucleotides matching TRBD1. CDR3 length equals 16 residues. Germline CDR1 SGHRS, CDR2 YFSETQ. V lost 2 bases, J lost 0 bases, and 5 bases stayed unmatched.

The CDR3 bases are TGTGCCAGCAGGAGGTCAACTAATGAAAAACTGTTTTTT. Encoded protein: CASRRSTNEKLFF. The chain recombines TRBV27 with TRBJ1-4; D remains unclear. Germline assignment: CDR1 MNHEY and CDR2 SMNVEV (reference sequence). The length of the CDR3 is 13 residues. Trimming stripped 6 bases from V and 0 bases from J, with 5 bases between.

CDR3 DNA: TGTGCCAGCAGCCTAGTGTGGGCCCCCTACGAGCAGTACTTC. Residues: CASSLVWAPYEQYF. V usage is TRBV7-2 and J usage is TRBJ2-7, with D unclear. V lost 5 bases and J 2 bases, leaving 13 bases between the germline ends. The CDR3 is 14 amino acids. The V gene's germline CDR1 is SGHTA and CDR2 FQGNSA.

The chain recombines TRBV2 with TRBJ2-1, with 11 nucleotides matching TRBD2. The germline V gene has CDR1 SNHLY and CDR2 FYNNEI. The CDR3 loop spans 15 amino acids. After removal of 6 bases from V and 4 bases from J, the junction contained 5 bases not matched to a gene. The CDR3 nucleotides read TGTGCCAGCAGGGCCGGGACTAGCGGATACAATGAGCAGTTCTTC. Its translation is CASRAGTSGYNEQFF.

The chain employs TRBV25-1 and TRBJ2-7, with 7 bases that match TRBD1. There are 14 residues in the CDR3. Germline V gives CDR1 MGHDK, CDR2 SYGVNS. V was pared by 8 bases and J by 0 bases, with 7 bases of the junction left unmatched. The CDR3 loop is CASQLTGDSYEQYF. CDR3 DNA sequence: TGTGCCAGCCAATTAACAGGGGACTCCTACGAGCAGTACTTC.

A few counts support this clone. The J gene is TRBJ2-5, the V gene TRBV28; D possibly corresponds to TRBD1 (5 bases). Germline CDR1 MDHEN, CDR2 SYDVKM. Trimming removed 6 bases at V and 7 bases at J, with 15 bases between. The CDR3 covers 13 residues. The CDR3: CASRSDRTGTQYF. The DNA for the CDR3 is TGTGCCAGCAGAAGTGACAGAACGGGGACCCAGTACTTC. The full variable domain, rest sourced from reference TRBV28 and TRBJ2-5, is DVKVTQSSRYLVKRTGEKVFLECVQDMDHENMFWYRQDPGLGLRLIYFSYDVKMKEKGDIPEGYSVSREKKERFSLILESASTNQTSMYLCASRSDRTGTQYFGPGTRLLVL.

This chain uses TRBV5-4 with TRBJ2-1; D not certain. V gave up 4 bases and J gave up 7 bases, with 12 bases separating them. Germline V gives CDR1 SGHNT, CDR2 YYREEE (reference sequence). This CDR3 spans 13 amino acids. CDR3 protein: CASSTGPSNEQFF. CDR3 coding DNA: TGTGCCAGCAGCACCGGACCGTCTAATGAGCAGTTCTTC.

This clone is medium-sized within its sample. The rearrangement uses TRBV28 and TRBJ1-2; D remains unclear. V lost 3 bases, J lost 3 bases, and 8 bases lay in between. CDR1 is MDHEN and CDR2 is SYDVKM in the germline V gene. There are 13 residues in the CDR3. The CDR3 loop is CASSLGSYYGYTF. The CDR3 DNA sequence: TGTGCCAGCAGTTTGGGCAGTTACTATGGCTACACCTTC.

This chain uses TRBV6-1 with TRBJ1-4, with TRBD1 as a possible D gene (6 bases). Looked up from germline, CDR1 is MNHNS and CDR2 is SASEGT. This CDR3 comprises 15 residues. V was clipped by 5 bases and J by 8 bases, with 18 bases between them. In DNA form, the CDR3 reads TGTGCCAGCAGTCCCGGGACATTTGGAGAAGAAAAACTGTTTTTT. Translating it yields CASSPGTFGEEKLFF.

The rearrangement links TRBV27 to TRBJ1-1, with D tentatively TRBD1 (6 bases). Germline CDR1 MNHEY, CDR2 SMNVEV (reference sequence). Trimming stripped 4 bases from V and 7 bases from J, with 16 bases between. CDR3 length equals 14 residues. The CDR3 sequence is CASSSDRTANEAFF. Here the CDR3 DNA reads TGTGCCAGCAGTTCCGACAGGACAGCGAATGAAGCTTTCTTT.

The CDR3 sequence is CASSQDRGRNYGYTF. The CDR3 DNA reads TGTGCCAGCTCACAGGACAGGGGGAGAAACTATGGCTACACCTTC. The rearrangement uses TRBV18 and TRBJ1-2; 10 positions match TRBD1. Germline assignment: CDR1 KGHSH and CDR2 LQKENI. The CDR3 spans 15 residues. V lost 4 bases and J lost 2; bases outside the gene matches: 4.

The chain couples TRBV4-1 to TRBJ2-1; D is undetermined. The CDR3 consists of 14 residues. Trimming shortened V by 0 bases and J by 6 bases, and 9 bases separated the two germline ends. Germline V gives CDR1 MGHRA, CDR2 YSYEKL. CDR3 region: CASSQEGQSNEQFF. CDR3 nucleotides: TGCGCCAGCAGCCAAGAAGGGCAGAGCAATGAGCAGTTCTTC.

This clone has just one count. V and J are TRBV11-3 and TRBJ1-4; TRBD1 matches 9 bases. The V and J ends lost 5 bases and 8 bases, in that order; junction bases with no gene match: 18. Looked up from germline, CDR1 is SGHNT and CDR2 is YENEEA. The CDR3 loop spans 18 amino acids. CDR3 nucleotides: TGTGCCAGCAGCCCAATTCGGACAAAGGGACAGGGAGGAGAAAAACTGTTTTTT. Translation gives CASSPIRTKGQGGEKLFF.

This chain uses TRBV2 with TRBJ1-2, with TRBD1 matching 7 bases. Unmatched junction bases numbered 3, after V lost 2 bases and J lost 6 bases. The CDR3 has 13 residues. Germline loops: CDR1 SNHLY, CDR2 FYNNEI. The CDR3 loop is CASSETGEDGYTF. The CDR3 region has the DNA TGTGCCAGCAGTGAAACAGGGGAGGATGGCTACACCTTC.

The gene calls are TRBV7-2 and TRBJ1-5, with TRBD1 as a possible D gene (6 bases). This CDR3 comprises 15 residues. Germline assignment: CDR1 SGHTA and CDR2 FQGNSA. V lost 1 base and J lost 5, with 12 bases in between. CDR3 DNA: TGTGCCAGCAGCTTAGGCGGGGGGGGCCATCAGCCCCAGCATTTT. It encodes CASSLGGGGHQPQHF.

The CDR3 loop reads CASSLEGGGVLETQYF. Here the CDR3 DNA reads TGTGCCAGCAGCTTAGAAGGCGGGGGGGTTCTGGAGACCCAGTACTTC. The chain joins TRBV7-2 to TRBJ2-5; 9 bases align to TRBD2. V dropped 1 base and J dropped 5; count of bases not matched to a gene: 8. There are 16 residues in the CDR3. Germline-derived CDR1 and CDR2 are SGHTA and FQGNSA.

The rearrangement uses TRBV5-1 and TRBJ2-2; 9 bases line up with TRBD2. The V gene end was trimmed by 2 bases and the J gene end by 1 base; junction bases not matched to a gene: 3. The germline gives CDR1 SGHRS, CDR2 YFSETQ. CDR3 length: 16 residues. The CDR3 loop reads CASSLLAGGNTGELFF. For the CDR3, the DNA is TGCGCCAGCAGCTTACTAGCGGGTGGGAACACCGGGGAGCTGTTTTTT.

This chain links TRBV7-3 with TRBJ2-6; 7 bases fit TRBD1. The CDR3 is 17 residues long. The V and J ends lost 2 bases and 3 bases, in that order; junction bases with no gene match: 7. The V gene's germline CDR1 is SGHTA and CDR2 FQGTGA. The CDR3 reads CASSLGGRGFGANVLTF. As DNA, the CDR3 is TGTGCCAGCAGCTTAGGTGGCAGGGGGTTTGGGGCCAACGTCCTGACTTTC. Full variable domain (remainder filled in from reference TRBV7-3 and TRBJ2-6): GAGVSQTPSNKVTEKGKYVELRCDPISGHTALYWYRQSLGQGPEFLIYFQGTGAADDSGLPNDRFFAVRPEGSVSTLKIQRTERGDSAVYLCASSLGGRGFGANVLTFGAGSRLTVL.